Following are 14 T cell receptor beta chains from one sample sequenced in a study of control samples from healthy donors and cancer patients. Using immunoSEQ multiplex PCR, the repertoire was profiled, and TCRdb retains in-frame clones only, with some absent. Altogether more than 95,000 clones are present, around 89% being singletons, with the ten largest covering about 1%. Source material: PBMCs. These receptors were obtained from a woman aged 45-65 years with colorectal cancer.

CDR3 amino acids: CASSGALTRNEQFF. The DNA for the CDR3 is TGTGCCAGCAGCGGCGCCCTAACAAGAAATGAGCAGTTCTTC. The genes are TRBV5-5 and TRBJ2-1; D unresolved. Looked up from germline, CDR1 is SGHKS and CDR2 is YYEKEE (reference sequence). V lost 4 bases and J 7 bases, leaving 15 bases between the germline ends. The CDR3 consists of 14 residues.

The rearrangement links TRBV6-2 or TRBV6-3 to TRBJ1-2; D unclear. The CDR3 spans 12 residues. V lost 5 bases, J lost 8 bases, and 12 bases lay in between. Germline CDR1 and CDR2: MNHEY and SVGEGT. The CDR3 nucleotides read TGTGCCAGCAGTGACCCGAGGAGGGGCTACACCTTC. It yields the protein CASSDPRRGYTF.

Only a few counts were recorded for this clone. The chain joins TRBV6-2 or TRBV6-3 to TRBJ1-2; weak D call: TRBD1 (6 bases). The CDR3 extends over 14 amino acids. Trimming removed 6 bases at V and 10 bases at J, with 21 bases between. Per the germline V gene, CDR1 is MNHEY and CDR2 is SVGEGT. The CDR3 coding sequence is TGTGCCAGCAGCCGAGGGACACCCGGGGCTATCTACACCTTC. It is translated as CASSRGTPGAIYTF.

This chain joins TRBV5-1 and TRBJ1-1; weak D call: TRBD1 (6 bases). Germline CDR1 reads SGHRS; CDR2 reads YFSETQ. The CDR3 sequence is 14 residues long. V lost 1 base, J lost 6 bases, and 13 bases lay in between. CDR3: CASSLRGLGAEAFF. CDR3 DNA sequence: TGCGCCAGCAGCTTGAGGGGGTTAGGTGCTGAAGCTTTCTTT.

The V and J genes are TRBV7-9 and TRBJ2-3; 9 bases are shared with TRBD2. J lost 0 bases, V lost 6 bases, and 16 bases had no gene match. CDR3 length: 19 amino acids. CDR1 is SEHNR, CDR2 FQNEAQ, per germline (reference sequence). The CDR3 nucleotides are TGTGCCAGCAGTCGGCTGGGCCGACTAGCGGTTCCTAGCACAGATACGCAGTATTTT. This gives the protein CASSRLGRLAVPSTDTQYF.

This sequence joins TRBV28 and TRBJ1-2, with D possibly matching TRBD1 (6 bases). The CDR3 covers 13 residues. CDR1 MDHEN and CDR2 SYDVKM come from the germline V gene. V was clipped by 6 bases and J by 7 bases, with 15 bases between them. The CDR3 bases are TGTGCCAGCAGGCGACAGGATGGGGTTGGCTACACCTTC. Translation: CASRRQDGVGYTF.

The chain links TRBV9 to TRBJ1-3; 9 bases fit TRBD1. The CDR3 has 17 amino acids. Germline trimming cut 4 bases from V and 0 bases from J; bases unmatched to any gene: 8. Germline values: CDR1 SGDLS, CDR2 YYNGEE. Here the CDR3 reads CASSLRDRAHSGNTIYF. The CDR3 DNA is TGTGCCAGCAGCTTAAGGGACAGGGCCCACTCTGGAAACACCATATATTTT.

This clone was counted only a few times. The V gene is TRBV19, the J gene TRBJ2-5; possible D gene TRBD2, 5 bases. Germline CDR1 LNHDA, CDR2 SQIVND (reference sequence). The CDR3 is 13 amino acids. V was clipped by 5 bases and J by 2 bases, with 9 bases between them. This CDR3 is CASSPGLQETQYF. CDR3 bases: TGTGCCAGTAGTCCTGGACTGCAAGAGACCCAGTACTTC. The variable domain in full, with the rest retrieved from reference TRBV19 and TRBJ2-5, is DGGITQSPKYLFRKEGQNVTLSCEQNLNHDAMYWYRQDPGQGLRLIYYSQIVNDFQKGDIAEGYSVSREKKESFPLTVTSAQKNPTAFYLCASSPGLQETQYFGPGTRLLVL.

The rearrangement joins TRBV10-1 to TRBJ1-1; D possibly corresponds to TRBD1 (5 bases). V lost 6 bases, J lost 4 bases, and 12 bases lay in between. The CDR3 loop spans 13 amino acids. Germline lookup yields CDR1 WNHNN and CDR2 SYGVQD (reference sequence). The CDR3 reads CASSREGSTEAFF. CDR3 sequence (DNA): TGCGCCAGCAGCAGGGAGGGAAGCACTGAAGCTTTCTTT.

The chain combines TRBV7-2 with TRBJ2-3, with a weak D call TRBD2 (6 bases). CDR1 and CDR2 (germline): SGHTA, FQGNSA. V lost 7 bases, J lost 1 base, and 15 bases lay in between. There are 15 residues in the CDR3. This chain's CDR3 is CASTLPERGTDTQYF. In nucleotides, the CDR3 is TGTGCCAGCACCCTCCCGGAGCGGGGCACAGATACGCAGTATTTT.

The chain recombines TRBV6-6 with TRBJ2-7, with D hard to call. Looked up from germline, CDR1 is MNHNY and CDR2 is SVGAGI (reference sequence). Trimming cost V 6 bases and J 5 bases, with 14 bases left between them. This CDR3 contains 13 residues. For the CDR3, the DNA is TGTGCCAGCAGCCGTCCGGATTTTGACGAGCAGTACTTC. This translates into CASSRPDFDEQYF.

This rearrangement joins TRBV5-1 to TRBJ1-1; no firm D call. V was shortened by 0 bases and J by 1 base, with 10 bases between the two germline ends. Germline-derived CDR1 and CDR2 are SGHRS and YFSETQ. This CDR3 region has 15 residues. CDR3 sequence reads: CASSLDGRGNTEAFF. CDR3 nucleotides: TGCGCCAGCAGCTTGGACGGACGGGGGAACACTGAAGCTTTCTTT.

The chain carries TRBV28 and TRBJ2-7; the match to TRBD1 covers 10 bases. Trimming took 0 bases from V and 7 from J; bases not matched to a gene: 12. From germline, CDR1 is MDHEN and CDR2 SYDVKM. The CDR3 spans 17 residues. Here the CDR3 reads CASSLWLGGQGIGEQYF. CDR3 DNA sequence: TGTGCCAGCAGTTTATGGTTGGGGGGACAGGGGATAGGGGAGCAGTACTTC. Combining the CDR3 with reference TRBV28 and TRBJ2-7 gives the whole variable domain DVKVTQSSRYLVKRTGEKVFLECVQDMDHENMFWYRQDPGLGLRLIYFSYDVKMKEKGDIPEGYSVSREKKERFSLILESASTNQTSMYLCASSLWLGGQGIGEQYFGPGTRLTVT.

The genes are TRBV5-4 and TRBJ2-5, with 13 bases lining up with TRBD2. V shed 1 base, J shed 5 bases, and the junction held 2 bases outside the gene matches. The germline V gene has CDR1 SGHNT and CDR2 YYREEE (reference sequence). CDR3 size: 15 residues. For the CDR3, the DNA is TGTGCCAGCAGCTTGATGACTAGCGGGAGGGAGACCCAGTACTTC. Encoded protein: CASSLMTSGRETQYF.